A single TCR beta chain is shown here with its context. Antigen: not known. CDR3 length: 17 residues. Germline V gene lookup returns CDR1 MGHDK and CDR2 SYGVNS. V gave up 0 bases and J gave up 7 bases; unmatched junction bases: 10. Amplification used 60 Vbeta primers and 13 Jbeta primers. Sequenced by immunoSEQ multiplex PCR; TCRdb stores in-frame clones only, minus some. The listing records approximately 120,000 clones. This sample is part of a study of cytomegalovirus exposure and HLA in healthy donors. Across the study: One earlier analysis, a look at some 180 million T cells, found some 120 million unique TCR beta sequences. General study points: As was reported, the classifier diagnosed cytomegalovirus status with high specificity and sensitivity. Highest at DRB1 and lowest at HLA-C, TCR association rates differed among HLA loci in a later analysis. Altogether, about 160 TCR beta chains were recorded as cytomegalovirus-associated.

The receptor was derived from a man aged 35 to 55 in good health and CMV-seronegative. The sample comprised PBMCs. The chain employs TRBV25-1 and TRBJ1-5; 9 bases are shared with TRBD1. For the CDR3, the DNA is TGTGCCAGCAGTGAATACGAGCTGACAGGGGGTACGCAGCCCCAGCATTTT. This gives the protein CASSEYELTGGTQPQHF.